This T cell receptor (beta chain) was sequenced for a study of blood T cell repertoires in COVID-19. The CDR3 loop spans 14 amino acids. The germline V gene encodes CDR1 MDHEN and CDR2 SYDVKM. V lost 3 bases and J lost 7, with 13 bases in between. Clones were read by immunoSEQ multiplex PCR, and TCRdb kept only the in-frame ones, dropping some. The table has 200,000 to 250,000 clones, 80% to 90% seen once; the top ten hold roughly 3.7%. The origin of this receptor is a woman aged 25 to 45 who had been exposed to COVID-19. This chain links TRBV28 with TRBJ1-5; no clear D. The sequenced sample consisted of PBMCs or T cells enriched from blood (not recorded which). This CDR3 is CASSFSIAGQPQHF. CDR3 nucleotides: TGTGCCAGCAGTTTCTCTATCGCGGGACAGCCCCAGCATTTT.